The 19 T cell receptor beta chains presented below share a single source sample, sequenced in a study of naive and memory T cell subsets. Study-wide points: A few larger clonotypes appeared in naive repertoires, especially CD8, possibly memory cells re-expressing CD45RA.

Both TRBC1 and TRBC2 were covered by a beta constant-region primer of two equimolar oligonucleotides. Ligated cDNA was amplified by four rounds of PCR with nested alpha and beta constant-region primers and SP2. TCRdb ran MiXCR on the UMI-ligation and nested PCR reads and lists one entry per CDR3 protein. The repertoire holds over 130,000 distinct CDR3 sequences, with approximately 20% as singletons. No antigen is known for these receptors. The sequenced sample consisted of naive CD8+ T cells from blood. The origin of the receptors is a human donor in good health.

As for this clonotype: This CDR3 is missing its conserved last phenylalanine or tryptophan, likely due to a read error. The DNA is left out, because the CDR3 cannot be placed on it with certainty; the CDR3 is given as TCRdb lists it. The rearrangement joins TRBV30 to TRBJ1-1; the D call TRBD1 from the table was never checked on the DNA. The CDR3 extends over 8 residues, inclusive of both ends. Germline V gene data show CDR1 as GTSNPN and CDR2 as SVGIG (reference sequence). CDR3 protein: CAWPGTRN.

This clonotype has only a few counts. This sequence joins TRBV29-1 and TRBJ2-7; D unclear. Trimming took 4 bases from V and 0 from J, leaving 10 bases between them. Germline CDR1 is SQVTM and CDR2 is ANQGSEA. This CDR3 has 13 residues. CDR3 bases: TGCAGCGTTGGATCACTAAGCTCCTACGAGCAGTACTTC. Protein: CSVGSLSSYEQYF.

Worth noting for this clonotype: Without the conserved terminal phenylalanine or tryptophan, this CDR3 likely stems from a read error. The chain's CDR3 is CASSQAEAMSGYASLSDIEQFS. The CDR3 nucleotides read TGTGCCAGCAGCCAAGCTGAGGCGATGAGTGGCTACGCAAGTCTTAGTGATATTGAGCAGTTCTCC. The rearrangement joins TRBV14 to TRBJ2-1; unclear D gene. This CDR3 region has 22 residues. Germline assignment: CDR1 SGHDN and CDR2 FVKESK. Trimming took off 1 base at V and 9 bases at J, with 37 bases between the two ends.

The CDR3 protein is CASSSRMSSYEQYF. CDR3 DNA sequence: TGTGCCAGCAGTTCCAGGATGAGCTCCTACGAGCAGTACTTC. This chain joins TRBV28 and TRBJ2-7, with D unclear. The CDR3 totals 14 residues. Trimming stripped 4 bases from V and 0 bases from J, with 10 bases between. Germline assignment: CDR1 MDHEN and CDR2 SYDVKM.

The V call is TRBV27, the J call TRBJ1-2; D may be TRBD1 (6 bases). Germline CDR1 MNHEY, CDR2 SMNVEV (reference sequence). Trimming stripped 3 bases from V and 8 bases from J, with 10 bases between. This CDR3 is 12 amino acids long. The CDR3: CASSLGGLGYTF. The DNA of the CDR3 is TGTGCCAGCAGTTTGGGGGGGCTGGGCTACACCTTC.

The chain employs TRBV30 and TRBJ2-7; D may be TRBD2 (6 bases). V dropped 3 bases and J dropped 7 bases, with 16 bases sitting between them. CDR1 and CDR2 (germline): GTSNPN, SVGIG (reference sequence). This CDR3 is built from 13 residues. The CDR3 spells CAWSSGQAGEQYF. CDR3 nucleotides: TGTGCCTGGAGCTCGGGGCAGGCGGGGGAGCAGTACTTC.

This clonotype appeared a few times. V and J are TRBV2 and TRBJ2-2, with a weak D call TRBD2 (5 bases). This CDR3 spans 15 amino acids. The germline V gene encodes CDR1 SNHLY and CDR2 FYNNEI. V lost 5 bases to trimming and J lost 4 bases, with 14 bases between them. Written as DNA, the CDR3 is TGTGCCAGCAGTCCCTCCGGGAAAGCCACCGGGGAGCTGTTTTTT. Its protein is CASSPSGKATGELFF.

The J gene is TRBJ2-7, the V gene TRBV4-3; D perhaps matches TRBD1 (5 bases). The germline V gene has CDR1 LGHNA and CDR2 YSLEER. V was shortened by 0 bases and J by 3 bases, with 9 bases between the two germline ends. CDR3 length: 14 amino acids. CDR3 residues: CASSQDAGIYEQYF. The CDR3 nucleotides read TGCGCCAGCAGCCAAGACGCAGGGATCTACGAGCAGTACTTC.

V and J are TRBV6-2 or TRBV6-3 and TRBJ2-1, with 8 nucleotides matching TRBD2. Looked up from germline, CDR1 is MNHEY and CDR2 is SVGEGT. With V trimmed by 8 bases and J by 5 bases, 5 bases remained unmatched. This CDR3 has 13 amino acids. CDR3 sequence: CASGLAGNNEQFF. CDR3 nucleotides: TGTGCCAGCGGTTTAGCGGGAAACAATGAGCAGTTCTTC.

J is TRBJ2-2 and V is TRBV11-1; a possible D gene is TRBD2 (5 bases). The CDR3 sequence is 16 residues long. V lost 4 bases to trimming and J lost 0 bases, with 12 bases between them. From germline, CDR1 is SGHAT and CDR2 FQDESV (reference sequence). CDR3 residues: CASSSSLGANTGELFF. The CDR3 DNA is TGTGCCAGCAGCTCATCTTTGGGAGCGAACACCGGGGAGCTGTTTTTT.

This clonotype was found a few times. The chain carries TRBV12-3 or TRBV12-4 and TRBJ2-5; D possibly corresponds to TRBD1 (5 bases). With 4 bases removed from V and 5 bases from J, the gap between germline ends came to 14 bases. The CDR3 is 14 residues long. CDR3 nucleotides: TGTGCCAGCAGTTCCGGGTGGGGCGGCGAGACCCAGTACTTC. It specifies CASSSGWGGETQYF.

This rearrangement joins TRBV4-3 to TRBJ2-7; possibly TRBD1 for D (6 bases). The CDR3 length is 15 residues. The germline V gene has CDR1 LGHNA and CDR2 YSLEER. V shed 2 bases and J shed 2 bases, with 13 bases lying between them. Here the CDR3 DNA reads TGCGCCAGCAGCCAAACTGCCGGGACAACCTACGAGCAGTACTTC. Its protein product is CASSQTAGTTYEQYF.

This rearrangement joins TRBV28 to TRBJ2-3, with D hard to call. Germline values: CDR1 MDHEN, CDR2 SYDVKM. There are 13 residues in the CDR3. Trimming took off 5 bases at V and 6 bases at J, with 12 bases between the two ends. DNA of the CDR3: TGTGCCAGCAGTCCGGACGTGGGGGATACGCAGTATTTT. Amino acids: CASSPDVGDTQYF.

The CDR3 region is CASSFRQGSNQPQHF. CDR3 DNA sequence: TGTGCCAGCAGTTTCCGACAGGGAAGCAATCAGCCCCAGCATTTT. V is TRBV27 and J is TRBJ1-5; TRBD1 matches at 7 bases. The CDR3 length is 15 residues. V lost 3 bases, J lost 1 base, and 3 bases stayed unmatched. Germline V lookup: CDR1 MNHEY, CDR2 SMNVEV (reference sequence).

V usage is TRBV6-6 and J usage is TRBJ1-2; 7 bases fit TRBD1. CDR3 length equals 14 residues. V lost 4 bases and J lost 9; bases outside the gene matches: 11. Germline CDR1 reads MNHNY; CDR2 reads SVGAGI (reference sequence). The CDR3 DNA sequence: TGTGCCAGCAGTTCTCTGGACAGGAGATATAGCTACACCTTC. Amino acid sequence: CASSSLDRRYSYTF.

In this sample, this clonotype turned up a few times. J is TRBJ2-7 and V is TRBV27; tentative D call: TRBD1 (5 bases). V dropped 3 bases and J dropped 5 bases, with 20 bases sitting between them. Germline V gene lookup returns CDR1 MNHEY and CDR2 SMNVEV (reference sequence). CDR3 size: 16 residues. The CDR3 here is CASSLGQGWGKDEQYF. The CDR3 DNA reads TGTGCCAGCAGTTTGGGGCAGGGCTGGGGAAAGGACGAGCAGTACTTC.

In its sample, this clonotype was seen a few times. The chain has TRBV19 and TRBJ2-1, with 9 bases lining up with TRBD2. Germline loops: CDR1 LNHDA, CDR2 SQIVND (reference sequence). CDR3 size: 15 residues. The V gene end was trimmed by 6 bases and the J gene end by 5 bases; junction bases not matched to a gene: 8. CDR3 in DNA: TGTGCCAGTAGAATACTAGCGGGTGAAAACAATGAGCAGTTCTTC. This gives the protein CASRILAGENNEQFF.

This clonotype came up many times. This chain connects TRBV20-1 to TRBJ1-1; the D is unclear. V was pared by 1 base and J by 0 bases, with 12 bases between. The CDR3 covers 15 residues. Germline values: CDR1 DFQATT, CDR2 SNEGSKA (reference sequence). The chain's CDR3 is CSARAEYRMNTEAFF. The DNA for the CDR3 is TGCAGTGCTAGAGCAGAGTACAGAATGAACACTGAAGCTTTCTTT.

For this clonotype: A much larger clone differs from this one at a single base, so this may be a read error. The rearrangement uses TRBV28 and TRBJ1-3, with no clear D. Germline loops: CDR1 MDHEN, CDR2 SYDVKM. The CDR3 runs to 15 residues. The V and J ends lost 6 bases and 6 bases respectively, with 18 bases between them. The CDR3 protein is CASRPHTRAINTIYF. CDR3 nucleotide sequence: TGTGCCAGCAGACCCCATACAAGGGCGATAAACACCATATATTTT.